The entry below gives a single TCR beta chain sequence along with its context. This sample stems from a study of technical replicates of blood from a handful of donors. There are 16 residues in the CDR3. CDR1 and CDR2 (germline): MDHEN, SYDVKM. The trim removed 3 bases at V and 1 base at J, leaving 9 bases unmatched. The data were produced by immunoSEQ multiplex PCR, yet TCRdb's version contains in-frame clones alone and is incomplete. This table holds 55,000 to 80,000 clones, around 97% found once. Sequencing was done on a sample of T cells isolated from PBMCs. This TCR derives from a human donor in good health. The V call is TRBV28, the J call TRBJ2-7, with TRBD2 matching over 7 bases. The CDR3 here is CASSLTLREASYEQYF. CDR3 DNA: TGTGCCAGCAGTTTGACTCTACGGGAGGCTTCCTACGAGCAGTACTTC.